This T cell receptor beta chain was sequenced during a study of T cell responses to AZD1222 COVID-19 vaccine. Study outcomes and limitations: Baseline seropositives among AZD1222 recipients totaled only six or seven. CD4 TCRs covered the whole spike, strongest at regions 160-218 and 743-854. Within unmutated variant regions lay the reported targets of nearly half of spike-specific TCRs. The donors showed a predominance of white British ancestry and of females, with possible underestimation of clonal diversity.

Concerning this clone: Its antigen is still unknown.

Measured with immunoSEQ multiplex PCR; TCRdb has only the in-frame clones, and not every one. The profile shows 25,000 to 30,000 clones, 75% to 90% of them singletons. The input for sequencing was peripheral blood, taken on day 0 of AZD1222 vaccination. The TCR comes from an adult in good health.

The CDR3 here is CASSWDNTDTQYF. The CDR3, as DNA: TGTGCCAGCAGTTGGGACAACACAGATACGCAGTATTTT. The V and J genes are TRBV6-2 or TRBV6-3 and TRBJ2-3; TRBD1 might be the D (6 bases). Trimming pared 4 bases from V and 2 bases from J, leaving 7 bases between. In germline, CDR1 is MNHEY, CDR2 SVGEGT. This CDR3 is 13 amino acids long.